The 25 T cell receptor beta chains below were found in one sample sequenced in a study of cytomegalovirus exposure and HLA in healthy donors (dated by TCRdb to the late 2010s). Library creation used the immunoSEQ multiplex PCR assay. For the multiplex PCR, a mixture combining 60 forward primers for TCR Vbeta segments and 13 reverse primers for TCR Jbeta segments was used. TCRdb mirrors the immuneACCESS table, restricted to in-frame sequences. Some clones are absent from its copies; in checked studies, under half trace to an unresolved V gene, and the reason for the others is unknown. For this sample there are 95,000 to 150,000 clones; 76% appear just once. The ten largest clones add up to roughly 2% of the sample. The specimen was PBMCs. Receptors originate from a man aged 45 to 65 in good health and CMV-seronegative.

The rearrangement links TRBV7-9 to TRBJ2-3; D is ambiguous. The germline V gene has CDR1 SEHNR and CDR2 FQNEAQ (reference sequence). The V end was cut by 2 bases, the J end by 0 bases, with 12 bases between. The CDR3 covers 16 residues. This CDR3 reads CASSLLSATSTDTQYF. The CDR3 DNA is TGTGCCAGCAGCTTACTGTCCGCTACTAGCACAGATACGCAGTATTTT.

This clone appeared a few times. The J gene is TRBJ1-4, the V gene TRBV2, with 7 bases that match TRBD1. Per germline, CDR1 SNHLY and CDR2 FYNNEI. CDR3 size: 19 residues. After removal of 0 bases from V and 3 bases from J, the junction contained 13 bases not matched to a gene. CDR3: CASSEARGFALSANEKLFF. The DNA of the CDR3 is TGTGCCAGCAGTGAAGCCAGGGGGTTTGCCCTCTCTGCTAATGAAAAACTGTTTTTT.

This rearrangement joins TRBV5-1 to TRBJ1-6, with 7 bases identical to TRBD1. From germline, CDR1 is SGHRS and CDR2 YFSETQ. V dropped 4 bases and J dropped 7; count of bases not matched to a gene: 11. There are 16 residues in the CDR3. CDR3 sequence: CASSQGTAIYNSPLHF. CDR3 sequence (DNA): TGCGCCAGCAGCCAGGGGACAGCCATATACAATTCACCCCTCCACTTT.

The V and J genes are TRBV7-9 and TRBJ2-7, with 8 bases aligning to TRBD1. The CDR3 spans 14 residues. Germline-derived CDR1 and CDR2 are SEHNR and FQNEAQ (reference sequence). V lost 4 bases to trimming and J lost 4 bases; unmatched junction nucleotides: 6. As DNA, the CDR3 is TGTGCCAGCAGCTGGGACAGGACCCTTTACGAGCAGTACGTC. This sequence encodes CASSWDRTLYEQYV.

The chain uses TRBV5-1 and TRBJ2-3; TRBD2 agrees at 7 bases. The V segment lost 5 bases and the J segment 3 bases; nucleotides outside the gene matches: 3. This CDR3 region has 13 residues. Germline CDR1 reads SGHRS; CDR2 reads YFSETQ. The CDR3 DNA follows: TGCGCCAGCAGAACCGGGAGGACAGATACGCAGTATTTT. Residues: CASRTGRTDTQYF.

The V call is TRBV7-9, the J call TRBJ1-1; 9 bases map to TRBD1. This CDR3 region has 13 residues. Germline V gene sequence: CDR1 SEHNR, CDR2 FQNEAQ (reference sequence). J was trimmed by 4 bases and V by 6 bases; bases with no gene match: 3. The CDR3 is CASRSTGGTEAFF. The CDR3 DNA sequence: TGTGCCAGCAGATCGACAGGGGGCACTGAAGCTTTCTTT.

This chain joins TRBV19 and TRBJ1-5, with D perhaps TRBD1 (6 bases). V lost 7 bases to trimming and J lost 3 bases, with 25 bases between them. The CDR3 contains 18 residues. Looked up from germline, CDR1 is LNHDA and CDR2 is SQIVND (reference sequence). CDR3 DNA: TGTGCCAGTAACCACAGGGTTAGCTCTTTGGGGATCAATCAGCCCCAGCATTTT. Its protein product is CASNHRVSSLGINQPQHF. Complete variable domain (other parts from reference TRBV19 and TRBJ1-5): DGGITQSPKYLFRKEGQNVTLSCEQNLNHDAMYWYRQDPGQGLRLIYYSQIVNDFQKGDIAEGYSVSREKKESFPLTVTSAQKNPTAFYLCASNHRVSSLGINQPQHFGDGTRLSIL.

This chain joins TRBV5-1 and TRBJ1-1, with D perhaps matching TRBD1 (5 bases). Trimming left V 2 bases short and J 1 base short, with 9 bases between. The CDR3 contains 14 residues. Germline lookup yields CDR1 SGHRS and CDR2 YFSETQ. CDR3 in amino acids: CASSFGQSNTEAFF. The CDR3 DNA is TGCGCCAGCAGCTTCGGACAATCGAACACTGAAGCTTTCTTT.

This sequence joins TRBV15 and TRBJ2-1; TRBD1 matches at 9 bases. Germline-derived CDR1 and CDR2 are LNHNV and YYDKDF (reference sequence). Trimming cost V 1 base and J 5 bases; bases outside gene matches: 12. The CDR3 contains 18 residues. The CDR3 spells CATSRGAGTGYPNNEQFF. For the CDR3, the DNA is TGTGCCACCAGCAGAGGTGCGGGGACAGGGTACCCCAACAATGAGCAGTTCTTC.

This chain joins TRBV5-1 and TRBJ1-2; 10 bases map to TRBD1. The CDR3 contains 13 residues. Trimming took 0 bases from V and 7 from J; bases not matched to a gene: 0. CDR1 is SGHRS, CDR2 YFSETQ, per germline. The CDR3 sequence is CASSLGDRGGYTF. CDR3 nucleotide sequence: TGCGCCAGCAGCTTGGGGGACAGGGGTGGCTACACCTTC.

This chain links TRBV11-2 with TRBJ2-7; TRBD2 might be the D (5 bases). V lost 2 bases, J lost 0 bases, and 11 bases lay in between. Germline V CDR1 and CDR2: SGHAT, FQNNGV. This CDR3 contains 15 residues. CDR3 DNA sequence: TGTGCCAGCAGCTTATCCGCGGGCCGCTCCTACGAGCAGTACTTC. The encoded protein is CASSLSAGRSYEQYF. Combining the CDR3 with reference TRBV11-2 and TRBJ2-7 gives the whole variable domain EAGVAQSPRYKIIEKRQSVAFWCNPISGHATLYWYQQILGQGPKLLIQFQNNGVVDDSQLPKDRFSAERLKGVDSTLKIQPAKLEDSAVYLCASSLSAGRSYEQYFGPGTRLTVT.

V usage is TRBV5-4 and J usage is TRBJ2-3; 12 bases agree with TRBD2. This CDR3 has 13 residues. The J segment lost 4 bases and the V segment lost 7 bases, leaving 1 base of the junction unmatched. Germline CDR1 SGHNT, CDR2 YYREEE (reference sequence). CDR3 sequence (DNA): TGTGCCAGCTGGACTAGCGGGGCAGATACGCAGTATTTT. Protein: CASWTSGADTQYF.

The chain recombines TRBV7-8 with TRBJ2-7, with 11 bases aligning to TRBD2. Unmatched junction bases numbered 4, after V lost 1 base and J lost 5 bases. The CDR3 loop spans 15 amino acids. Looked up from germline, CDR1 is SGHVS and CDR2 is FQNEAQ. CDR3 in DNA: TGTGCCAGCAGCTTAGAACTAGCGGGGGTTCACGAGCAGTACGTC. This translates into CASSLELAGVHEQYV.

This clone appeared a few times. The chain joins TRBV4-2 to TRBJ2-5; TRBD2 agrees at 7 bases. Trimming at V came to 2 bases and at J to 0 bases, leaving 3 bases not matched to a gene. This CDR3 contains 15 residues. From germline, CDR1 is LGHNA and CDR2 YNFKEQ. This CDR3 reads CASSQIRGDQETQYF. The CDR3 nucleotides read TGTGCCAGCAGCCAAATCCGGGGGGACCAAGAGACCCAGTACTTC.

The chain employs TRBV5-1 and TRBJ1-2, with D hard to call. Germline CDR1 is SGHRS and CDR2 is YFSETQ. The V gene lost 0 bases and the J gene lost 3 bases, with 9 bases spanning the gap. This CDR3 spans 14 amino acids. The CDR3 DNA reads TGCGCCAGCAGCTTGGCCCTGGGAGACTATGGCTACACCTTC. This translates into CASSLALGDYGYTF.

The chain uses TRBV5-1 and TRBJ2-1; possibly TRBD1 for D (5 bases). The CDR3 extends over 16 amino acids. CDR1 is SGHRS and CDR2 is YFSETQ in the germline V gene. Trimming shortened V by 2 bases and J by 8 bases, and 20 bases separated the two germline ends. This CDR3 is CASSFSPPSQAHEQFF. As DNA, the CDR3 is TGCGCCAGCAGCTTCTCACCCCCTTCACAGGCCCATGAGCAGTTCTTC.

The CDR3 DNA sequence: TGCGCCAGCAGCCGGAACCTCCGGGACAGTGAAGCTTTCTTT. It is translated as CASSRNLRDSEAFF. The V and J genes are TRBV4-3 and TRBJ1-1; 7 nucleotides match TRBD1. The V and J ends lost 4 bases and 7 bases, in that order; junction bases with no gene match: 9. The germline V gene has CDR1 LGHNA and CDR2 YSLEER. This CDR3 spans 14 amino acids.

The gene calls are TRBV11-3 and TRBJ2-2, with TRBD2 as a possible D gene (6 bases). CDR3 length: 17 amino acids. The V end was cut by 1 base, the J end by 1 base, with 13 bases between. In germline, CDR1 is SGHNT, CDR2 YENEEA. The CDR3: CASSLAYGGLNTGELFF. The CDR3 DNA sequence: TGTGCCAGCAGCTTAGCTTACGGGGGATTGAACACCGGGGAGCTGTTTTTT. Full variable domain (outside the CDR3, taken from reference TRBV11-3 and TRBJ2-2): EAGVVQSPRYKIIEKKQPVAFWCNPISGHNTLYWYLQNLGQGPELLIRYENEEAVDDSQLPKDRFSAERLKGVDSTLKIQPAELGDSAVYLCASSLAYGGLNTGELFFGEGSRLTVL.

The rearrangement joins TRBV4-3 to TRBJ2-1, with 8 positions matching TRBD2. The CDR3 runs 15 residues. The germline gives CDR1 LGHNA, CDR2 YSLEER. V was clipped by 8 bases and J by 2 bases; unmatched bases: 8. The CDR3 region is CASGISAGAYNEQFF. CDR3 in DNA: TGCGCCAGCGGGATATCAGCGGGGGCCTACAATGAGCAGTTCTTC.

The V call is TRBV7-6, the J call TRBJ1-3; the D gene is possibly TRBD1 (6 bases). Germline CDR1 is SGHVS and CDR2 is FNYEAQ. V was cut by 5 bases and J by 7 bases, with 15 bases left in between. The CDR3 is made up of 14 amino acids. CDR3 amino acids: CASSPLGGGNTIYF. The CDR3 bases are TGTGCCAGCAGCCCCCTAGGGGGGGGCAACACCATATATTTT.

Only a few counts were recorded for this clone. This sequence joins TRBV4-2 and TRBJ2-1; TRBD2 is a possible D gene (6 bases). Germline V gives CDR1 LGHNA, CDR2 YNFKEQ. Trimming removed 2 bases at V and 7 bases at J, with 18 bases between. The CDR3 loop spans 16 amino acids. This CDR3 reads CASSQLGGAKGNEQFF. CDR3 nucleotide sequence: TGTGCCAGCAGCCAACTCGGGGGAGCTAAGGGTAATGAGCAGTTCTTC.

The chain carries TRBV29-1 and TRBJ1-2; 7 nucleotides match TRBD1. The CDR3 runs to 11 residues. Germline trimming cut 3 bases from V and 13 bases from J; bases unmatched to any gene: 8. The germline V gene has CDR1 SQVTM and CDR2 ANQGSEA. CDR3 sequence reads: CSVDDREVATF. In nucleotides, the CDR3 is TGCAGCGTTGATGACAGGGAAGTTGCCACCTTC.

V is TRBV6-1 and J is TRBJ1-2, with 7 bases identical to TRBD1. Germline CDR1 reads MNHNS; CDR2 reads SASEGT. The CDR3 sequence is 15 residues long. Trimming took 5 bases from V and 3 from J; bases not matched to a gene: 9. The chain's CDR3 is CASSKRQGLDYGYTF. The CDR3 nucleotides read TGTGCCAGCAGTAAGAGACAGGGTCTCGACTATGGCTACACCTTC.

The J gene is TRBJ2-3, the V gene TRBV7-3; 14 nucleotides agree with TRBD2. Germline V CDR1 and CDR2: SGHTA, FQGTGA. The CDR3 covers 17 residues. Germline trimming cut 4 bases from V and 9 bases from J; bases unmatched to any gene: 12. The CDR3 region has the DNA TGTGCCAGCAGCTGGGGGACTAGCGGGGGAGGTGCCCAAACGCAGTATTTT. This gives the protein CASSWGTSGGGAQTQYF.

The CDR3 DNA reads as TGTGCCAGTAGTACCCGGACTAGCTTGGGCAATGAGCAGTTCTTC. Its protein product is CASSTRTSLGNEQFF. The chain couples TRBV19 to TRBJ2-1, with TRBD2 matching 8 bases. Germline V gives CDR1 LNHDA, CDR2 SQIVND (reference sequence). Losses at the gene ends were 4 bases for V and 6 bases for J; bases not matched to a gene: 8. This CDR3 has 15 residues.